Below are 27 T cell receptor beta chains sequenced from a single sample in a study of blood T cell repertoires in COVID-19. Sequenced by immunoSEQ multiplex PCR; TCRdb stores in-frame clones only, minus some. The sample lists around 180,000 clones, 80% to 90% seen once, with 11% in the top ten. Sequencing was performed on peripheral blood. These receptors came from a human donor with active or convalescent COVID-19. The donor label of this sample is uncertain.

V is TRBV7-2 and J is TRBJ2-5, with TRBD2 identical over 11 bases. V shed 4 bases and J 2 bases; nucleotides not matched to a gene: 3. The CDR3 runs to 15 residues. The germline CDR1 and CDR2 sequences are SGHTA and FQGNSA. The CDR3 coding sequence is TGTGCCAGCAGCTCCCGACTAGCGGGACAAGAGACCCAGTACTTC. Protein: CASSSRLAGQETQYF.

The genes are TRBV7-2 and TRBJ1-2; weak D call: TRBD1 (6 bases). The CDR3 has 16 residues. Germline V gene data show CDR1 as SGHTA and CDR2 as FQGNSA. V was pared by 3 bases and J by 7 bases, with 21 bases between. CDR3 sequence reads: CASSFFRGTGPSGYTF. CDR3 coding DNA: TGTGCCAGCAGCTTTTTTAGGGGTACAGGGCCGAGTGGCTACACCTTC.

V and J are TRBV11-2 and TRBJ1-1, with D possibly matching TRBD1 (5 bases). V was cut by 4 bases and J by 4 bases, with 10 bases left in between. The CDR3 has 13 residues. Germline V CDR1 and CDR2: SGHAT, FQNNGV. CDR3 amino acids: CASSWQGITEAFF. CDR3 DNA: TGTGCCAGCAGCTGGCAGGGTATCACTGAAGCTTTCTTT.

The rearrangement links TRBV9 to TRBJ2-3, with 7 nucleotides matching TRBD2. V lost 3 bases, J lost 6 bases, and 4 bases stayed unmatched. Germline assignment: CDR1 SGDLS and CDR2 YYNGEE. This CDR3 contains 13 residues. CDR3 DNA: TGTGCCAGCAGCGGAGGTAGCGGGGATACGCAGTATTTT. Translation gives CASSGGSGDTQYF.

The gene calls are TRBV7-2 and TRBJ2-7; 8 bases match TRBD2. V was pared by 0 bases and J by 2 bases, with 9 bases of the junction left unmatched. Germline CDR1 SGHTA, CDR2 FQGNSA. CDR3 size: 17 residues. The CDR3 bases are TGTGCCAGCAGCTTAGCGCTAACCGGGGGGGCCCCCTACGAGCAGTACTTC. Protein product: CASSLALTGGAPYEQYF.

V usage is TRBV11-1 and J usage is TRBJ1-1; D is ambiguous. The germline gives CDR1 SGHAT, CDR2 FQDESV (reference sequence). The CDR3 spans 11 residues. The V gene lost 5 bases and the J gene lost 8 bases, with 9 bases spanning the gap. The chain's CDR3 is CASSLQREAFF. CDR3 in DNA: TGTGCCAGCAGCCTACAGAGAGAAGCTTTCTTT.

The chain links TRBV28 to TRBJ1-2; D is undetermined. Trimming removed 8 bases at V and 3 bases at J, with 10 bases between. The CDR3 has 12 amino acids. In germline, CDR1 is MDHEN, CDR2 SYDVKM. The CDR3 here is CASLGFDYGYTF. In DNA form, the CDR3 reads TGTGCCAGCCTAGGATTCGACTATGGCTACACCTTC.

V and J are TRBV11-2 and TRBJ2-3, with 11 bases that match TRBD2. Trimming removed 5 bases from V and 8 bases from J; junction bases left unmatched: 9. CDR3 length: 15 amino acids. Per germline, CDR1 SGHAT and CDR2 FQNNGV. The CDR3 loop reads CASSPSGRSGGTQYF. The CDR3 DNA is TGTGCCAGCAGCCCTAGCGGGAGGAGTGGGGGTACGCAGTATTTT.

J is TRBJ1-1 and V is TRBV7-9; the D gene is possibly TRBD1 (5 bases). The CDR3 is 14 residues long. The germline V gene has CDR1 SEHNR and CDR2 FQNEAQ (reference sequence). With 3 bases removed from V and 3 bases from J, the gap between germline ends came to 11 bases. CDR3 sequence: CASSFEGGDTEAFF. CDR3 coding DNA: TGTGCCAGCAGCTTTGAGGGAGGGGACACTGAAGCTTTCTTT.

The V gene is TRBV24-1, the J gene TRBJ2-2; possibly TRBD2 for D (5 bases). Germline-derived CDR1 and CDR2 are KGHDR and SFDVKD. The germline V and J ends were trimmed by 5 bases and 5 bases, with 11 bases remaining between them. The CDR3 covers 14 residues. The CDR3 DNA sequence: TGTGCCACCAGTGTAACGGAGGAGACCGGGGAGCTGTTTTTT. Its protein is CATSVTEETGELFF.

V gene TRBV6-2 or TRBV6-3 combines with J gene TRBJ2-7; 8 bases are shared with TRBD2. The V gene end was trimmed by 6 bases and the J gene end by 1 base; junction bases not matched to a gene: 8. The CDR3 sequence is 15 residues long. Germline CDR1 MNHEY, CDR2 SVGEGT. In nucleotides, the CDR3 is TGTGCCAGCAGCTTCGTTGGGACTAGTTCCTACGAGCAGTACTTC. This sequence encodes CASSFVGTSSYEQYF.

This chain links TRBV2 with TRBJ2-1; 10 positions agree with TRBD1. This CDR3 has 15 amino acids. V was pared by 6 bases and J by 5 bases, with 7 bases of the junction left unmatched. Germline assignment: CDR1 SNHLY and CDR2 FYNNEI. The CDR3 coding sequence is TGTGCCAGCAGAACCGGGACAGGGGTGAACAATGAGCAGTTCTTC. Protein sequence: CASRTGTGVNNEQFF.

There are many counts of this clone. The V gene is TRBV2, the J gene TRBJ2-2; a weak D match, TRBD2 (5 bases). This CDR3 has 12 residues. The V end lost 6 bases, the J end lost 7 bases, and 9 bases lay between the germline ends. In germline, CDR1 is SNHLY, CDR2 FYNNEI. CDR3 coding DNA: TGTGCCAGCAGGAGGACTCTCGGGGAGCTGTTTTTT. Protein sequence: CASRRTLGELFF.

The gene calls are TRBV5-1 and TRBJ1-2, with 8 bases lining up with TRBD1. V lost 4 bases and J lost 5; bases outside the gene matches: 10. Germline V gene sequence: CDR1 SGHRS, CDR2 YFSETQ. This CDR3 has 15 residues. The CDR3 DNA follows: TGCGCCAGCAGCATTTACGGGACAGGCCCTTATGGCTACACCTTC. It specifies CASSIYGTGPYGYTF.

The V call is TRBV19, the J call TRBJ2-2, with TRBD2 matching over 7 bases. V lost 6 bases, J lost 6 bases, and 4 bases stayed unmatched. This CDR3 has 13 residues. Germline V gene data show CDR1 as LNHDA and CDR2 as SQIVND (reference sequence). CDR3 sequence (DNA): TGTGCCAGTAGACTAGCGAGGTCCGGGGAGCTGTTTTTT. This sequence encodes CASRLARSGELFF.

This clone occurred once. The rearrangement uses TRBV7-9 and TRBJ2-1, with TRBD2 identical over 8 bases. CDR3 length equals 13 residues. In germline, CDR1 is SEHNR, CDR2 FQNEAQ (reference sequence). The J segment lost 10 bases and the V segment lost 5 bases, leaving 7 bases of the junction unmatched. The CDR3 nucleotides read TGTGCCAGCAGCACCGGGACTAGTTTCGAGCAGTTCTTC. Translating gives CASSTGTSFEQFF.

There are a few counts of this clone. J is TRBJ1-6 and V is TRBV30; 9 bases agree with TRBD1. Germline CDR1 and CDR2: GTSNPN and SVGIG (reference sequence). Losses at the gene ends were 3 bases for V and 10 bases for J; bases not matched to a gene: 4. The CDR3 extends over 13 amino acids. CDR3 region: CAWRGQGGSPLHF. The CDR3 DNA sequence: TGTGCCTGGAGGGGACAGGGTGGATCACCCCTCCACTTT.

The gene calls are TRBV7-2 and TRBJ2-2; TRBD2 is a possible D gene (5 bases). V was trimmed by 2 bases and J by 6 bases, leaving 7 bases between them. The CDR3 spans 13 residues. Germline assignment: CDR1 SGHTA and CDR2 FQGNSA. CDR3 DNA: TGTGCCAGCAGCTTAATGCGGGCCGGGGAGCTGTTTTTT. Its translation is CASSLMRAGELFF.

The J gene is TRBJ2-7, the V gene TRBV6-5; 8 nucleotides agree with TRBD1. Germline-derived CDR1 and CDR2 are MNHEY and SVGAGI. V dropped 6 bases and J dropped 4; count of bases not matched to a gene: 8. The length of the CDR3 is 14 residues. CDR3 sequence: CASRTGTGDYEQYF. The CDR3 region has the DNA TGTGCCAGCAGGACCGGGACAGGAGATTACGAGCAGTACTTC.

The chain recombines TRBV19 with TRBJ2-1, with 8 bases matching TRBD1. After removal of 4 bases from V and 3 bases from J, the junction contained 5 bases not matched to a gene. Per the germline V gene, CDR1 is LNHDA and CDR2 is SQIVND (reference sequence). This CDR3 region has 15 residues. The CDR3 loop is CASSTGTGFYNEQFF. In DNA form, the CDR3 reads TGTGCCAGTAGTACCGGGACAGGTTTCTACAATGAGCAGTTCTTC.

The chain is built from TRBV12-3 or TRBV12-4 and TRBJ1-1; D is unresolved. This CDR3 comprises 13 residues. Trimming shortened V by 7 bases and J by 1 base, and 10 bases separated the two germline ends. The CDR3 reads CASNPYRNTEAFF. CDR3 nucleotides: TGTGCCAGCAATCCTTACAGGAACACTGAAGCTTTCTTT.

V is TRBV2 and J is TRBJ2-3; no clear D gene. Germline V lookup: CDR1 SNHLY, CDR2 FYNNEI. CDR3 length: 13 amino acids. V lost 6 bases to trimming and J lost 0 bases, with 7 bases between them. CDR3 DNA: TGTGCCAGCAGGGAATATAGCACAGATACGCAGTATTTT. This sequence encodes CASREYSTDTQYF.

The rearrangement links TRBV4-3 to TRBJ2-1, with D perhaps TRBD1 (5 bases). Per the germline V gene, CDR1 is LGHNA and CDR2 is YSLEER. V lost 0 bases and J lost 2, with 8 bases in between. This CDR3 region has 15 residues. The CDR3 bases are TGCGCCAGCAGCCAAGAATTAGGGGCCTACAATGAGCAGTTCTTC. Encoded protein: CASSQELGAYNEQFF.

V is TRBV16 and J is TRBJ1-2; 8 bases fit TRBD1. The CDR3 is made up of 14 amino acids. Per the germline V gene, CDR1 is KGHSY and CDR2 is FQNENV. The V segment lost 5 bases and the J segment 6 bases; nucleotides outside the gene matches: 8. The CDR3 here is CASSYRQGANGYTF. CDR3 DNA: TGTGCCAGCAGCTACAGGCAGGGGGCTAATGGCTACACCTTC.

The rearrangement joins TRBV5-1 to TRBJ2-1; TRBD1 agrees at 10 bases. The CDR3 is made up of 14 amino acids. Germline V gene data show CDR1 as SGHRS and CDR2 as YFSETQ. V lost 4 bases, J lost 5 bases, and 3 bases stayed unmatched. Here the CDR3 DNA reads TGCGCCAGCAGCCGGACAGGGGGTGACAATGAGCAGTTCTTC. Amino acids: CASSRTGGDNEQFF.

V is TRBV5-6 and J is TRBJ2-7; D perhaps matches TRBD1 (6 bases). The CDR3 spans 14 residues. The ends were cut back, 0 bases at V and 3 bases at J, with 10 bases in the middle. Germline CDR1 and CDR2: SGHDT and YYEEEE. The CDR3 loop is CASSLVHRVYEQYF. The CDR3 region has the DNA TGTGCCAGCAGCTTGGTGCACAGGGTCTACGAGCAGTACTTC. Filled out from reference TRBV5-6 and TRBJ2-7, the complete variable domain reads DAGVTQSPTHLIKTRGQQVTLRCSPKSGHDTVSWYQQALGQGPQFIFQYYEEEERQRGNFPDRFSGHQFPNYSSELNVNALLLGDSALYLCASSLVHRVYEQYFGPGTRLTVT.

The chain uses TRBV19 and TRBJ2-7; a weak D match, TRBD2 (5 bases). Germline V gene lookup returns CDR1 LNHDA and CDR2 SQIVND (reference sequence). This CDR3 is built from 15 residues. V was clipped by 9 bases and J by 3 bases, with 21 bases between them. CDR3 nucleotides: TGTGCCAGCTCTCCTATACTTCGAAGCGGCTACGAGCAGTACTTC. Its translation: CASSPILRSGYEQYF.